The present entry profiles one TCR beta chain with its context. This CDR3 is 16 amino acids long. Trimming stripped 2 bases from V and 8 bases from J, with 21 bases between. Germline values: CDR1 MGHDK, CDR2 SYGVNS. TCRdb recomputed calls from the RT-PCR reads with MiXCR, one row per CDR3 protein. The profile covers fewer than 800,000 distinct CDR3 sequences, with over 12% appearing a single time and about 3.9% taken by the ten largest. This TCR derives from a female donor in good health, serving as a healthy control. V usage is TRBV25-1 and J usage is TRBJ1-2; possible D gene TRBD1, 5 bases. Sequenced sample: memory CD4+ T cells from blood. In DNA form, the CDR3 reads TGTGCCAGCAGTGAACCCGGGACGCCCCGCGCAGACGGCTACACCTTC. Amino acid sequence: CASSEPGTPRADGYTF.